The 14 T cell receptor beta chains listed next were all sequenced from one sample in a study of blood T cells in healthy people across ages (dated by TCRdb to between 2015 and 2016). Libraries were made using 5' RACE. Sequencer: Illumina HiSeq 2500. A second PCR of about 6 to 11 cycles was performed with a sample-barcoded 5' primer and a J-beta primer mix. TCRdb's own reprocessing of the public reads used fastp at Q25 and MiXCR and kept productive beta chains. Duplicate CDR3 protein sequences are folded into a single record with the most common DNA and genes. Within this sample are 750,000 to 850,000 distinct CDR3 sequences, with roughly 25% of them counted one time only. Of the sample, approximately 3.7% falls within the top ten clones. The same sample was also studied in work on T cells of mothers and their children.

Sequenced: blood. The receptors come from a boy aged 5-17 years in good health.

The chain employs TRBV4-3 and TRBJ1-2, with a possible D match to TRBD1 (6 bases). Trimming shortened V by 7 bases and J by 4 bases, and 31 bases separated the two germline ends. The germline V gene has CDR1 LGHNA and CDR2 YSLEER. The length of the CDR3 is 19 residues. CDR3 region: CASTLMLVIGGQGCYGYTF. The CDR3 nucleotides are TGCGCCAGCACCCTGATGCTGGTAATAGGGGGACAAGGATGCTATGGCTACACCTTC.

V and J are TRBV4-1 and TRBJ2-5; 7 bases fit TRBD2. The DNA end is a closer match to TRBJ2-1, so the J assignment may be wrong. The CDR3 has 14 residues. Germline V gene data show CDR1 as MGHRA and CDR2 as YSYEKL. The CDR3 reads CATLNLVTSYEQFF. The CDR3 DNA follows: TGCGCCACCCTTAATTTGGTGACTAGCTATGAGCAGTTCTTC.

The chain couples TRBV6-5 to TRBJ2-5, with 7 positions matching TRBD1. The CDR3 loop spans 15 amino acids. The germline CDR1 and CDR2 sequences are MNHEY and SVGAGI. V was pared by 6 bases and J by 4 bases, with 11 bases of the junction left unmatched. CDR3 coding DNA: TGTGCCAGCAGAACTACGACAGGGTGGATAGAGACCCAGTACTTC. Its translation is CASRTTTGWIETQYF.

With regard to this clonotype: This is likely a read error, given that the CDR3 carries no conserved phenylalanine or tryptophan at its end. No DNA is shown, since the ends of the CDR3 on it are uncertain; the CDR3 is the one TCRdb lists. V is TRBV5-1 and J is TRBJ2-1; the D call TRBD1 from the table was never checked on the DNA. The CDR3 totals 10 residues, both ends included. Germline CDR1 SGHRS, CDR2 YFSETQ. CDR3 protein: CASSIPPQVI.

This clonotype was counted between two and nine times. The chain employs TRBV6-5 and TRBJ2-5, with D perhaps TRBD1 (5 bases). The tail of the sequence fits TRBJ2-1 better, so the J call may be wrong. Germline lookup yields CDR1 MNHEY and CDR2 SVGAGI. CDR3 length: 15 amino acids. CDR3 in amino acids: CASSYSGRDYNEQFF. In DNA, the CDR3 is TGTGCCAGCAGTTACTCGGGCAGGGACTACAATGAGCAGTTCTTC.

The rearrangement uses TRBV7-9 and TRBJ2-5; 7 bases match TRBD1. V was pared by 5 bases and J by 4 bases, with 4 bases of the junction left unmatched. Germline CDR1 reads SEHNR; CDR2 reads FQNEAQ (reference sequence). The CDR3 covers 13 residues. CDR3 sequence reads: CASSETGLETQYF. In DNA, the CDR3 is TGTGCCAGCAGCGAGACAGGGCTAGAGACCCAGTACTTC. Together with reference TRBV7-9 and TRBJ2-5, the CDR3 gives the full variable domain: DTGVSQNPRHKITKRGQNVTFRCDPISEHNRLYWYRQTLGQGPEFLTYFQNEAQLEKSRLLSDRFSAERPKGSFSTLEIQRTEQGDSAMYLCASSETGLETQYFGPGTRLLVL.

The chain joins TRBV28 to TRBJ2-3, with 11 bases fitting TRBD2. There are 16 residues in the CDR3. Germline V CDR1 and CDR2: MDHEN, SYDVKM. The V segment lost 5 bases and the J segment 5 bases; nucleotides outside the gene matches: 9. The CDR3 is CASSPPLAGGGDTQYF. Here the CDR3 DNA reads TGTGCCAGCAGTCCCCCCCTAGCGGGGGGCGGAGATACGCAGTATTTT. Filled out from reference TRBV28 and TRBJ2-3, the complete variable domain reads DVKVTQSSRYLVKRTGEKVFLECVQDMDHENMFWYRQDPGLGLRLIYFSYDVKMKEKGDIPEGYSVSREKKERFSLILESASTNQTSMYLCASSPPLAGGGDTQYFGPGTRLTVL.

This chain's CDR3 is CAVAGTVTPYEQYF. DNA of the CDR3: TGTGCCGTCGCCGGGACAGTTACCCCCTACGAGCAGTACTTC. V gene TRBV10-3 combines with J gene TRBJ2-1; 7 bases are a match to TRBD1. With the DNA end fitting TRBJ2-7 better, the J assignment may be wrong. This CDR3 is built from 14 residues. Germline V gene data show CDR1 as ENHRY and CDR2 as SYGVKD.

The genes are TRBV20-1 and TRBJ2-1; 7 positions match TRBD1. The V gene end was trimmed by 4 bases and the J gene end by 7 bases; junction bases not matched to a gene: 10. Per the germline V gene, CDR1 is DFQATT and CDR2 is SNEGSKA (reference sequence). This CDR3 spans 14 amino acids. The CDR3 here is CSATRTGPGNEQFF. The CDR3 coding sequence is TGCAGTGCTACCCGGACAGGCCCCGGGAATGAGCAGTTCTTC.

The sample holds a few counts of this clonotype. The gene calls are TRBV20-1 and TRBJ2-7, with D perhaps TRBD2 (6 bases). Germline lookup yields CDR1 DFQATT and CDR2 SNEGSKA (reference sequence). The CDR3 is 17 amino acids. V was trimmed by 6 bases and J by 1 base, leaving 25 bases between them. The CDR3 DNA sequence: TGCAGTGCGAAGACGGTTTTAGCGGATCATTCGTCCTACGAGCAGTACTTC. Its protein product is CSAKTVLADHSSYEQYF.

The chain has TRBV27 and TRBJ2-7; the D gene is possibly TRBD1 (6 bases). The CDR3 has 14 residues. Germline lookup yields CDR1 MNHEY and CDR2 SMNVEV (reference sequence). Trimming stripped 5 bases from V and 2 bases from J, with 13 bases between. CDR3 sequence: CASSKMGATYEQYF. The CDR3 DNA reads TGTGCCAGCAGTAAGATGGGGGCCACCTACGAGCAGTACTTC.

V and J are TRBV9 and TRBJ1-5; 7 positions agree with TRBD1. Germline values: CDR1 SGDLS, CDR2 YYNGEE. The CDR3 has 14 amino acids. V was pared by 3 bases and J by 5 bases, with 5 bases of the junction left unmatched. In nucleotides, the CDR3 is TGTGCCAGCAGCGCCGGGACAGAAGATCAGCCCCAGCATTTT. Translation: CASSAGTEDQPQHF.

J is TRBJ1-1 and V is TRBV12-3 or TRBV12-4; 11 bases agree with TRBD1. With 6 bases clipped from V and 6 bases from J, the junction kept 6 bases outside the gene matches. The CDR3 is made up of 14 amino acids. DNA for the CDR3: TGTGCCAGCAGAAGGACAGGGGGCCTCGCTGAAGCTTTCTTT. Amino acids: CASRRTGGLAEAFF.

This clonotype was found a few times. This chain connects TRBV29-1 to TRBJ2-5; 8 nucleotides agree with TRBD2. The end of the DNA aligns better with TRBJ2-7, so the J call may be wrong. The CDR3 extends over 13 amino acids. Per the germline V gene, CDR1 is SQVTM and CDR2 is ANQGSEA. For the CDR3, the DNA is TGCAGCGTTGGAGGCGGGAGGTTCAACGAGCAGTACTTC. Translation gives CSVGGGRFNEQYF.